The T cell receptor (beta chain) described here comes from a study of control samples from healthy donors and cancer patients. This CDR3 has 16 residues. Germline lookup yields CDR1 SGHRS and CDR2 YFSETQ. Between the trimmed V and J ends, which lost 0 bases and 0 bases, there was a span of 11 bases. Measured with immunoSEQ multiplex PCR; TCRdb has only the in-frame clones, and not every one. This table has 70,000 to 90,000 clones, approximately 90% appearing once. The V and J genes are TRBV5-1 and TRBJ2-3, with a tentative D call TRBD1 (6 bases). The TCR sequence derives from a woman between 55 and 75 years old with head and neck cancer. Specimen: PBMCs. The CDR3 region has the DNA TGCGCCAGCAGCTTGGAACAGGGCCTTAGCACAGATACGCAGTATTTT. Its translation is CASSLEQGLSTDTQYF.